One and the same sample provided the 23 T cell receptor beta chains below, sequenced in a study of response to subunit inactivated influenza vaccine. MiXCR, applied by TCRdb to the RT-PCR reads, yields one record per CDR3 protein. The profile covers 500,000 to 700,000 distinct CDR3 sequences, with around a quarter appearing a single time and 2.5% to 3.5% taken by the ten largest. These same data were also listed under a study on T cells expressing NK-cell markers. As that study records: Generation of TCR beta cDNA was performed by 5'RACE template switching incorporating UMIs.

Sequencing used CD4+ T cells sorted from PBMCs, obtained 11 to 12 days after vaccination. These receptors were obtained from a man in his forties or fifties who received an inactivated influenza vaccine.

The rearrangement links TRBV20-1 to TRBJ2-3, with TRBD2 matching over 12 bases. Germline V gene lookup returns CDR1 DFQATT and CDR2 SNEGSKA (reference sequence). This CDR3 is 15 amino acids long. V lost 3 bases, J lost 4 bases, and 5 bases stayed unmatched. CDR3 nucleotide sequence: TGCAGTGCTAGGCTTGGACTAGCGGGGCCAGATACGCAGTATTTT. Its protein is CSARLGLAGPDTQYF.

The V gene is TRBV19, the J gene TRBJ2-2, with TRBD2 matching over 7 bases. The CDR3 runs 14 residues. The V and J ends lost 7 bases and 4 bases, in that order; junction bases with no gene match: 6. The germline CDR1 and CDR2 sequences are LNHDA and SQIVND (reference sequence). Here the CDR3 reads CASTSGGSTGELFF. The CDR3 DNA is TGTGCCAGTACTAGCGGAGGGTCCACCGGGGAGCTGTTTTTT.

The chain employs TRBV28 and TRBJ1-1; D gene unclear. The length of the CDR3 is 10 residues. V dropped 6 bases and J dropped 8 bases, with 7 bases sitting between them. The germline CDR1 and CDR2 sequences are MDHEN and SYDVKM. Here the CDR3 reads CASSRREAFF. DNA of the CDR3: TGTGCCAGCAGCCGGAGGGAAGCTTTCTTT.

CDR3 sequence: CASSPPSGAPNTGELFF. The CDR3 nucleotides read TGTGCCAGCTCACCCCCTAGTGGGGCACCGAACACCGGGGAGCTGTTTTTT. The chain links TRBV18 to TRBJ2-2; possible D gene TRBD1, 5 bases. Trimming took off 3 bases at V and 0 bases at J, with 14 bases between the two ends. CDR3 length equals 17 residues. Germline V gene data show CDR1 as KGHSH and CDR2 as LQKENI.

This clonotype has just a few counts. The chain is built from TRBV6-5 and TRBJ1-4; D is uncertain. This CDR3 is 12 amino acids long. V was clipped by 6 bases and J by 8 bases, with 10 bases between them. Germline loops: CDR1 MNHEY, CDR2 SVGAGI. This chain's CDR3 is CASSHTREKLFF. The CDR3 bases are TGTGCCAGCAGCCATACTAGAGAAAAACTGTTTTTT.

The genes are TRBV14 and TRBJ2-5; possibly TRBD1 for D (5 bases). V was cut by 6 bases and J by 0 bases, with 8 bases left in between. Germline CDR1 reads SGHDN; CDR2 reads FVKESK. CDR3 length: 13 residues. The CDR3 DNA sequence: TGTGCCAGCAGGAAGGGGCACCAAGAGACCCAGTACTTC. The encoded protein is CASRKGHQETQYF.

This CDR3 reads CASSQGDGRNTDTQYF. The CDR3, as DNA: TGTGCCAGCAGCCAGGGGGACGGCCGGAACACAGATACGCAGTATTTT. This chain uses TRBV7-2 with TRBJ2-3; 7 bases are shared with TRBD1. This CDR3 has 16 amino acids. V was clipped by 5 bases and J by 2 bases; unmatched bases: 10. The germline V gene has CDR1 SGHTA and CDR2 FQGNSA.

The rearrangement links TRBV12-3 or TRBV12-4 to TRBJ2-3; D perhaps matches TRBD2 (6 bases). Deletions cut 5 bases from V and 9 bases from J, with 12 bases between. The CDR3 is made up of 12 amino acids. The CDR3 sequence is CASSPSGVTQYF. The DNA of the CDR3 is TGTGCCAGCAGTCCATCGGGGGTAACGCAGTATTTT.

The chain has TRBV5-1 and TRBJ2-6; 8 bases match TRBD1. This CDR3 region has 19 residues. J lost 1 base, V lost 1 base, and 10 bases had no gene match. The V gene's germline CDR1 is SGHRS and CDR2 YFSETQ. The CDR3 nucleotides are TGCGCCAGCAGCTTGAACCCGGTCAGGGGGCTTTCTGGGGCCAACGTCCTGACTTTC. This codes for CASSLNPVRGLSGANVLTF.

This clonotype was seen a few times. The chain combines TRBV12-3 or TRBV12-4 with TRBJ1-1; the D is unclear. The ends were cut back, 0 bases at V and 3 bases at J, with 11 bases in the middle. The CDR3 has 15 amino acids. The CDR3 region is CASSLALGLYTEAFF. DNA of the CDR3: TGTGCCAGCAGTTTAGCGTTAGGGTTGTACACTGAAGCTTTCTTT.

This CDR3 is CASSLGTDLNTEAFF. The CDR3 nucleotides are TGTGCCAGCAGCCTTGGGACAGATTTGAACACTGAAGCTTTCTTT. The chain links TRBV3-1 to TRBJ1-1, with 7 bases lining up with TRBD1. CDR3 length equals 15 residues. Germline CDR1 LGHDT, CDR2 YNNKEL (reference sequence). With 4 bases clipped from V and 0 bases from J, the junction kept 5 bases outside the gene matches.

This clonotype was seen ten or more times. The chain couples TRBV5-1 to TRBJ2-1; D possibly corresponds to TRBD2 (6 bases). The CDR3 covers 17 residues. Trimming stripped 0 bases from V and 4 bases from J, with 17 bases between. Germline V lookup: CDR1 SGHRS, CDR2 YFSETQ. CDR3 amino acids: CASSLALSGVLYNEQFF. CDR3 in DNA: TGCGCCAGCAGCTTGGCTCTTTCGGGGGTCTTATACAATGAGCAGTTCTTC.

This clonotype appeared a few times. The chain has TRBV6-1 and TRBJ2-7; the D gene is possibly TRBD1 (6 bases). The CDR3 covers 15 residues. From germline, CDR1 is MNHNS and CDR2 SASEGT. V lost 1 base, J lost 3 bases, and 13 bases lay in between. The CDR3 nucleotides read TGTGCCAGCAGTGAAGAACAGGGTTTTCACTACGAGCAGTACTTC. This codes for CASSEEQGFHYEQYF.

The table lists this clonotype with a few counts. The genes are TRBV10-3 and TRBJ1-1; no definite D call. CDR1 and CDR2 from the germline V gene are ENHRY and SYGVKD. The CDR3 loop spans 14 amino acids. The V end was cut by 3 bases, the J end by 2 bases, with 10 bases between. The CDR3 here is CAISDRSANTEAFF. CDR3 DNA sequence: TGTGCCATCAGTGATCGGTCAGCTAACACTGAAGCTTTCTTT.

This clonotype was seen a single time. CDR3 loop: CASSPSRLAGVADTQYF. The CDR3 DNA reads as TGTGCCAGCAGCCCGAGCCGTCTAGCGGGGGTTGCAGATACGCAGTATTTT. J is TRBJ2-3 and V is TRBV6-2 or TRBV6-3, with 10 positions matching TRBD2. The germline CDR1 and CDR2 sequences are MNHEY and SVGEGT. V lost 6 bases to trimming and J lost 4 bases; unmatched junction nucleotides: 13. The CDR3 is made up of 17 amino acids.

The J gene is TRBJ2-7, the V gene TRBV29-1; D is undetermined. Trimming took off 3 bases at V and 2 bases at J, with 11 bases between the two ends. The CDR3 consists of 13 residues. CDR1 is SQVTM, CDR2 ANQGSEA, per germline. The CDR3 DNA reads as TGCAGCGTTGAGGGTCCAGGACCCTACGAGCAGTACTTC. This gives the protein CSVEGPGPYEQYF.

At least ten counts were recorded for this clonotype. The J gene is TRBJ1-2, the V gene TRBV7-2; 8 nucleotides align to TRBD1. V was pared by 5 bases and J by 5 bases, with 4 bases of the junction left unmatched. The CDR3 consists of 13 residues. The germline gives CDR1 SGHTA, CDR2 FQGNSA. In nucleotides, the CDR3 is TGTGCCAGCAGCCCGGACAGGGTTTATGGCTACACCTTC. This encodes CASSPDRVYGYTF.

J is TRBJ1-1 and V is TRBV5-1; 7 bases agree with TRBD1. The CDR3 has 17 residues. Germline V gives CDR1 SGHRS, CDR2 YFSETQ. Germline trimming cut 3 bases from V and 4 bases from J; bases unmatched to any gene: 15. CDR3 sequence (DNA): TGCGCCAGCAGCTATGGGGGCCTGACAGGGACCTCCACTGAAGCTTTCTTT. Its translation: CASSYGGLTGTSTEAFF.

This chain uses TRBV19 with TRBJ2-3; 8 nucleotides agree with TRBD1. CDR3 length: 15 amino acids. Looked up from germline, CDR1 is LNHDA and CDR2 is SQIVND (reference sequence). V lost 4 bases, J lost 3 bases, and 6 bases stayed unmatched. The CDR3 spells CASSTLTGATDTQYF. The CDR3 region has the DNA TGTGCCAGTAGTACATTGACAGGGGCAACAGATACGCAGTATTTT.

CDR3 residues: CASSRYQGDTQYF. The CDR3 DNA is TGCGCCAGCAGCCGCTACCAGGGGGATACGCAGTATTTT. The chain links TRBV4-3 to TRBJ2-3, with D maybe TRBD1 (6 bases). The CDR3 contains 13 residues. The germline V gene has CDR1 LGHNA and CDR2 YSLEER. Trimming shortened V by 4 bases and J by 6 bases, and 11 bases separated the two germline ends.

V is TRBV3-1 and J is TRBJ1-2; D call uncertain. The CDR3 length is 14 residues. CDR1 LGHDT and CDR2 YNNKEL come from the germline V gene (reference sequence). Trimming took 0 bases from V and 8 from J, leaving 13 bases between them. CDR3 nucleotides: TGTGCCAGCAGCCAAGATATGAGCGGAGGGGGCTACACCTTC. Its translation is CASSQDMSGGGYTF.

This clonotype was seen many times. The CDR3 DNA reads TGTGCCTGGAAGACTCTCACTCGGGGCACAGATACGCAGTATTTT. This codes for CAWKTLTRGTDTQYF. The chain has TRBV30 and TRBJ2-3; the D is unclear. The CDR3 extends over 15 amino acids. Trimming left V 4 bases short and J 1 base short, with 15 bases between. Germline assignment: CDR1 GTSNPN and CDR2 SVGIG (reference sequence).

This clonotype was seen a few times. The chain is built from TRBV12-3 or TRBV12-4 and TRBJ2-5, with 10 bases lining up with TRBD1. This CDR3 has 15 residues. V shed 1 base, J shed 8 bases, and the junction held 7 bases outside the gene matches. CDR3 coding DNA: TGTGCCAGCAGTTTAGGGAGAGGGACAGGGGCTACCCAGTACTTC. Its protein is CASSLGRGTGATQYF.